This T cell receptor beta chain was sequenced for a study of blood T cell repertoires in COVID-19. Study-level information: Samples representing acute and convalescent COVID-19 were sourced from the United States, Italy and Spain.

There are 13 residues in the CDR3. Unmatched junction bases numbered 7, after V lost 6 bases and J lost 7 bases. The germline gives CDR1 SQVTM, CDR2 ANQGSEA. Source study methods: From reference gene primer amplification, estimates of nucleated cell counts were derived. The table came from immunoSEQ multiplex PCR; TCRdb's copy has only in-frame clones and leaves some out. V, J and clone size derive from that table, while D and trimming were established from the DNA sequence. The sample lists over 150,000 clones, roughly 85% occurring once. The J gene is TRBJ1-4, the V gene TRBV29-1, with TRBD1 matching over 8 bases. Sequencing was performed on peripheral blood. The origin of this receptor is a man aged 45-65 years with active or convalescent COVID-19. This CDR3 is CSVEMDRVEKLFF. The CDR3 nucleotides are TGCAGCGTGGAGATGGACAGGGTTGAAAAACTGTTTTTT.